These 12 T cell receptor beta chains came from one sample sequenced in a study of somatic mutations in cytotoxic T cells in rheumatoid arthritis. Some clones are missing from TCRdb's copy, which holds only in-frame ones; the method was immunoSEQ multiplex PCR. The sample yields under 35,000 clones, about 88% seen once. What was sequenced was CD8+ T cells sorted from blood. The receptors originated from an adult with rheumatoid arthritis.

In nucleotides, the CDR3 is TGTGCCAGAAGCATCAGGGTGTACAATGAGCAGTTCTTC. It yields the protein CARSIRVYNEQFF. The chain combines TRBV5-3 with TRBJ2-1; D possibly corresponds to TRBD1 (5 bases). TRBV5-3 is an ORF, and what it does is uncertain. This CDR3 comprises 13 residues. With 4 bases removed from V and 4 bases from J, the gap between germline ends came to 9 bases.

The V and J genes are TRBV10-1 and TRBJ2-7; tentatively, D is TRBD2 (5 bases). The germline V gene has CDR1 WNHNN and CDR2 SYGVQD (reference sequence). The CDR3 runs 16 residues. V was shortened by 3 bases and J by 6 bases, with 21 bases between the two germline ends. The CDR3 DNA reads TGCGCCAGCAGTGAACTTACTAGTCCCACCCCGGGCGAGCAGTACTTC. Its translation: CASSELTSPTPGEQYF.

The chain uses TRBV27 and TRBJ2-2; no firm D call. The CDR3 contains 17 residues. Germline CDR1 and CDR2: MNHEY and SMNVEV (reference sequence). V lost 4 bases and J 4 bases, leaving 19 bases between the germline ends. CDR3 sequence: CASSSPGVASITGELFF. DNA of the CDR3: TGTGCCAGCAGTTCCCCTGGGGTCGCCTCCATCACCGGGGAGCTGTTTTTT.

CDR3 DNA: TGCGCCAGCAGTGAAAGGGACACCCGTCGTGCCGGGGAGCTGTTTTTT. This gives the protein CASSERDTRRAGELFF. This rearrangement joins TRBV10-1 to TRBJ2-2, with D possibly matching TRBD1 (6 bases). This CDR3 spans 16 amino acids. V shed 3 bases and J shed 6 bases, with 17 bases lying between them. Germline values: CDR1 WNHNN, CDR2 SYGVQD (reference sequence).

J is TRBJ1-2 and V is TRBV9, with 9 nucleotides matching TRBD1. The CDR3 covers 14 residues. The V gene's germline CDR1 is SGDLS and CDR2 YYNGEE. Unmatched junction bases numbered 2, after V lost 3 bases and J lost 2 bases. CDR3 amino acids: CASSEGQGNYGYTF. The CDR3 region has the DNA TGTGCCAGCAGCGAAGGACAGGGGAACTATGGCTACACCTTC.

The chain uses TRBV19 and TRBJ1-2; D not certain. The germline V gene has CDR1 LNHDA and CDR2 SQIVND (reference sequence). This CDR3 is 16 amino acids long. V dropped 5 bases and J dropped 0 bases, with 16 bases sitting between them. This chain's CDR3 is CASSAYLSGSNYGYTF. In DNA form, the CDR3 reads TGTGCCAGTAGTGCGTACCTCAGCGGCTCTAACTATGGCTACACCTTC.

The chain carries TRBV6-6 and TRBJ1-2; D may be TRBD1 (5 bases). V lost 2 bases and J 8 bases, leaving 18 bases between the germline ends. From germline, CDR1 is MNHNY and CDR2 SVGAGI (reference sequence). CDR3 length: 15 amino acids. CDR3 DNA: TGTGCCAGCAGTTACGGAGTCGGGACCGGGGAGGGCTACACCTTC. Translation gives CASSYGVGTGEGYTF.

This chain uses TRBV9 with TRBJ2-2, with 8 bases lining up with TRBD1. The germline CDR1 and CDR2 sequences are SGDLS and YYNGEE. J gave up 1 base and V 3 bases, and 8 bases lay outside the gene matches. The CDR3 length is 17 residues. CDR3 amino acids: CASSGQDGTGNTGELFF. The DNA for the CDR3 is TGTGCCAGCAGCGGACAAGACGGGACAGGGAACACCGGGGAGCTGTTTTTT.

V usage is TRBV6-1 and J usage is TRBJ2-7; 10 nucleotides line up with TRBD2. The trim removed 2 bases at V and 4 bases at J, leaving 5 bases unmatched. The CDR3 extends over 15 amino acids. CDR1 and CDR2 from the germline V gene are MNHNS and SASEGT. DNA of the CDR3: TGTGCCAGCAGTGAATATAGCGGGAGGATTTACGAGCAGTACTTC. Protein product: CASSEYSGRIYEQYF.

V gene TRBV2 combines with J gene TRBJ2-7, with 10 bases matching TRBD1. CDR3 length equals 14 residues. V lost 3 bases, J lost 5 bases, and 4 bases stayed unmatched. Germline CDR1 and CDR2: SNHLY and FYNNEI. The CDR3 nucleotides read TGTGCCAGCAGTGACGGGACAGGGGTTAACGAGCAGTACTTC. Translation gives CASSDGTGVNEQYF.

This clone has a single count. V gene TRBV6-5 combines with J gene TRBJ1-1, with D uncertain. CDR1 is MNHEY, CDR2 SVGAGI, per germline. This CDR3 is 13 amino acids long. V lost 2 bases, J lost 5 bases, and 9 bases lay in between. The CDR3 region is CASSYGQWTEAFF. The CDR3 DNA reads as TGTGCCAGCAGTTACGGCCAGTGGACTGAAGCTTTCTTT.

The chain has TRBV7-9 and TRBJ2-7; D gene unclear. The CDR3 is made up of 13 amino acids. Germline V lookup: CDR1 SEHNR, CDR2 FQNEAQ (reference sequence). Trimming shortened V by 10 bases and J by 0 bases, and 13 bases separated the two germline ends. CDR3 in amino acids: CATVPRSSYEQYF. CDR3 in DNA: TGTGCCACCGTCCCTAGGAGCTCCTACGAGCAGTACTTC.